One sample yielded the 15 T cell receptor beta chains listed below, sequenced in a study of T cells in Graves' hyperthyroidism and ophthalmopathy. Researchers took RNA transcripts and amplified the TCR beta CDR3 regions from them. TCR CDR3 underwent first-round RT-PCR with the HTBI primer set. TCRdb called the multiplex PCR reads again in MiXCR, with one record for every CDR3 protein. In the table there are around 600,000 distinct CDR3 sequences, roughly 15% of which are singletons. The sample was blood. These receptors were collected from a woman aged 50 to 60 with Graves' ophthalmopathy.

This clonotype was seen a single time. The junction departs from germline at one end; a sequencing error may be responsible. The chain carries TRBV7-7 and TRBJ2-2, with 8 bases matching TRBD2. Germline V lookup: CDR1 SSHAT, CDR2 FNYEAQ (reference sequence). The CDR3 loop spans 14 amino acids. The CDR3 DNA reads TGTGCTAGCAGCTCCAGCGGGAGCACCGGGGAGCTGTTTTTT. Its translation is CASSSSGSTGELFF.

This sequence joins TRBV11-3 and TRBJ2-1; weak D call: TRBD2 (6 bases). The ends were cut back, 1 base at V and 0 bases at J, with 13 bases in the middle. Germline V lookup: CDR1 SGHNT, CDR2 YENEEA. This CDR3 region has 17 residues. This chain's CDR3 is CASSLGGGISSYNEQFF. The CDR3 DNA reads as TGTGCCAGCAGCTTAGGTGGCGGGATTAGCTCCTACAATGAGCAGTTCTTC.

This clonotype was seen repeatedly, ten times or more. The genes are TRBV2 and TRBJ2-5, with 7 bases lining up with TRBD1. The germline V gene encodes CDR1 SNHLY and CDR2 FYNNEI. The J segment lost 2 bases and the V segment lost 2 bases, leaving 2 bases of the junction unmatched. The CDR3 has 14 amino acids. The CDR3 coding sequence is TGTGCCAGCAGTGAATGGACAGGTCAAGAGACCCAGTACTTC. It codes for CASSEWTGQETQYF.

This clonotype was seen only a few times. The chain couples TRBV20-1 to TRBJ1-5, with D maybe TRBD1 (6 bases). This CDR3 is 14 amino acids long. V dropped 4 bases and J dropped 4 bases, with 14 bases sitting between them. Germline V gives CDR1 DFQATT, CDR2 SNEGSKA (reference sequence). CDR3 amino acids: CSAKQGAFNQPQHF. The CDR3 DNA follows: TGCAGTGCTAAACAGGGAGCGTTTAATCAGCCCCAGCATTTT.

This clonotype occurred many times. This may be a read error, as it is one base from a much larger clone. This chain uses TRBV12-3 or TRBV12-4 with TRBJ1-1, with D uncertain. V lost 3 bases and J 1 base, leaving 3 bases between the germline ends. The CDR3 runs 12 residues. Here the CDR3 DNA reads TGTGCCAGCAGTTTCACGAACACTGAAGCTTTCTTT. It is translated as CASSFTNTEAFF.

This clonotype was detected many times. The genes are TRBV27 and TRBJ2-7; no definite D call. CDR3 length equals 13 residues. Germline V lookup: CDR1 MNHEY, CDR2 SMNVEV (reference sequence). Trimming removed 3 bases at V and 6 bases at J, with 12 bases between. This CDR3 is CASSFIADGEQYF. CDR3 coding DNA: TGTGCCAGCAGTTTTATAGCTGACGGCGAGCAGTACTTC.

This clonotype was observed a few times. The chain uses TRBV19 and TRBJ2-7; possibly TRBD1 for D (5 bases). The CDR3 consists of 15 residues. Trimming took 5 bases from V and 1 from J, leaving 15 bases between them. Germline CDR1 and CDR2: LNHDA and SQIVND (reference sequence). Here the CDR3 reads CASSAEPPGSYEQYF. The CDR3 DNA reads TGTGCCAGTAGTGCAGAACCCCCAGGGTCCTACGAGCAGTACTTC.

The rearrangement links TRBV20-1 to TRBJ1-2; tentative D call: TRBD1 (6 bases). The CDR3 has 14 residues. Looked up from germline, CDR1 is DFQATT and CDR2 is SNEGSKA (reference sequence). The V end was cut by 0 bases, the J end by 8 bases, with 16 bases between. The CDR3 protein is CSARDPGQLRGYTF. The CDR3, as DNA: TGCAGTGCTAGAGATCCCGGACAGTTACGAGGCTACACCTTC.

This clonotype was seen at least ten times. V is TRBV6-6 and J is TRBJ1-6; TRBD1 agrees at 9 bases. CDR3 length equals 15 residues. J lost 10 bases, V lost 1 base, and 5 bases had no gene match. The V gene's germline CDR1 is MNHNY and CDR2 SVGAGI (reference sequence). This chain's CDR3 is CASSYYTGGESPLHF. DNA of the CDR3: TGTGCCAGCAGTTACTATACAGGGGGCGAATCACCCCTCCACTTT.

This clonotype has ten or more counts. The chain links TRBV20-1 to TRBJ2-4; D is perhaps TRBD1 (6 bases). Germline V gene lookup returns CDR1 DFQATT and CDR2 SNEGSKA (reference sequence). The CDR3 totals 12 residues. Between the trimmed V and J ends, which lost 6 bases and 4 bases, there was a span of 10 bases. The CDR3 sequence is CSANRVKNIQYF. The CDR3, as DNA: TGCAGTGCGAACAGGGTGAAAAACATTCAGTACTTC.

The sample holds many counts of this clonotype. V and J are TRBV28 and TRBJ1-2; the D gene is possibly TRBD1 (6 bases). There are 14 residues in the CDR3. Germline V gives CDR1 MDHEN, CDR2 SYDVKM. V was pared by 3 bases and J by 4 bases, with 12 bases between. CDR3 sequence (DNA): TGTGCCAGCAGTTTCGAGACAGGAAGCTATGGCTACACCTTC. It codes for CASSFETGSYGYTF.

This clonotype was counted a few times. The chain employs TRBV6-2 or TRBV6-3 and TRBJ2-7; the match to TRBD2 covers 7 bases. CDR3 length: 16 residues. V was clipped by 2 bases and J by 5 bases; unmatched bases: 12. Germline CDR1 and CDR2: MNHEY and SVGEGT. CDR3 protein: CASSYDWRERSDEQYF. The CDR3 bases are TGTGCCAGCAGTTACGATTGGCGGGAGAGGAGTGACGAGCAGTACTTC.

This clonotype was observed many times. This chain joins TRBV5-8 and TRBJ2-1, with D hard to call. Trimming pared 5 bases from V and 4 bases from J, leaving 13 bases between. CDR1 SGHTS and CDR2 YDEGEE come from the germline V gene. The CDR3 sequence is 14 residues long. The CDR3 DNA sequence: TGTGCCAGCAGAGTCGGACGGACGTACAATGAGCAGTTCTTC. It is translated as CASRVGRTYNEQFF.

The J gene is TRBJ1-3, the V gene TRBV18; D possibly corresponds to TRBD1 (5 bases). This CDR3 spans 15 amino acids. The V end was cut by 5 bases, the J end by 3 bases, with 14 bases between. In germline, CDR1 is KGHSH, CDR2 LQKENI. CDR3 sequence (DNA): TGTGCCAGCTCAACCACCCAGGGAAATGGAAACACCATATATTTT. Protein product: CASSTTQGNGNTIYF.

V gene TRBV18 combines with J gene TRBJ2-1; TRBD1 matches at 12 bases. CDR1 and CDR2 (germline): KGHSH, LQKENI. With V trimmed by 6 bases and J by 8 bases, 8 bases remained unmatched. The CDR3 runs 15 residues. This chain's CDR3 is CASSRGTGGLDEQFF. In DNA, the CDR3 is TGTGCCAGCTCCCGGGGGACAGGGGGCCTGGATGAGCAGTTCTTC.